The clone carrying this T cell receptor gamma chain is classed as medium-sized. Its antigen is as yet unknown. From germline, CDR1 is EGSTGY and CDR2 YDSYTSSV. The V segment lost 2 bases and the J segment 12 bases; nucleotides outside the gene matches: 4. The CDR3 totals 10 residues. Sequencing used genomic DNA taken from PBMCs of patients and controls. TCRdb reanalyzed the multiplex PCR reads using CATT. The sample contains thousands of gamma-chain clones, over 7% of which appear only once. This entry belongs to a study of gamma delta lymphoproliferative disorders and STAT genes. Study overall: The EuroClonality-NGS protocol was used to prepare delta libraries.

Findings of the study overall: Control T cells likely spanned varied maturation stages, whereas leukemic cells were skewed toward terminal effectors.

Sequenced: blood. This TCR was recovered from a human donor in good health. The chain combines TRGV4 with TRGJ1 or TRGJ2. TCRdb is silent on the J gene; assignment here came from matching the DNA to germline. CDR3 DNA: TGTGCCACCTGGGATGAGGGGAAACTCTTT. Residues: CATWDEGKLF.